This T cell receptor (beta chain) is from a study of shared clonotypes between healthy human individuals. In this sample, this clone turned up once. Sequencing used immunoSEQ multiplex PCR; TCRdb keeps in-frame clones, though not all of them. The sample lists some 2,500,000 clones, 93% occurring once. Germline CDR1 reads SGHRS; CDR2 reads YFSETQ. Trimming removed 1 base from V and 2 bases from J; junction bases left unmatched: 2. The CDR3 sequence is 16 residues long. The material sequenced was naive CD4+ T cells from PBMCs. Subset indicated: CD45RA+ positively selected. The clonotype was recovered from a man between 18 and 29 years old in good health. Some clones in this sample may be carry-over from other donors' samples. The chain recombines TRBV5-1 with TRBJ2-1; 11 bases map to TRBD2. The CDR3: CASSLRSGGAYNEQFF. DNA of the CDR3: TGCGCCAGCAGCTTGCGTAGCGGGGGGGCCTACAATGAGCAGTTCTTC.